Sequencing of this TCR beta chain was carried out in a study of lymphopenia after photon versus proton radiotherapy. General study results and limits: Post-nadir TCR diversity decline inversely tracked overall survival among those who died. Relative stability marked proton patients; photon patients lost diversity and naive cells. Only patients who died were analyzed for survival; proton advantage is unproven. After the lymphocyte nadir, photon-treated repertoires showed oligoclonal expansion, especially of CD8+ Temra cells.

Produced via immunoSEQ multiplex PCR; TCRdb's table is partial and in-frame only. Of 65,000 to 85,000 clones detected, 85% to 95% appear once; the ten largest clones hold 2.2%. CDR3 size: 16 residues. Germline CDR1 is SGHTA and CDR2 is FQGTGA. The V gene lost 5 bases and the J gene lost 6 bases, with 19 bases spanning the gap. Concerning this clone itself: Antigen: not known.

This TCR came from a woman in her forties with cholangiocarcinoma. This chain connects TRBV7-3 to TRBJ2-2; D might be TRBD1 (7 bases). Material: peripheral blood, obtained from a patient treated with photon-based radiotherapy. The CDR3, as DNA: TGTGCCAGCAGCCCGAACAGGGGAGGCAGTTCCGGGGAGCTGTTTTTT. It yields the protein CASSPNRGGSSGELFF.